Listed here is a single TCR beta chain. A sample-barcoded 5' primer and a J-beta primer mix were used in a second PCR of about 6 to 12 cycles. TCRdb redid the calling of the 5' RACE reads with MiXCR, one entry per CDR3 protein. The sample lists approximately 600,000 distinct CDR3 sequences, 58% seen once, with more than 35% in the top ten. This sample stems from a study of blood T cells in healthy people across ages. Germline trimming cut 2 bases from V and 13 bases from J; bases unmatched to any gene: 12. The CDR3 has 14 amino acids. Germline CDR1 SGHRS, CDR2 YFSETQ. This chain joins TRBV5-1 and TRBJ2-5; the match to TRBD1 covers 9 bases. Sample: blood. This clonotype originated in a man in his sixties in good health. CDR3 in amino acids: CASSFGTGRDERYF. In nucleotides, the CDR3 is TGCGCCAGCAGCTTCGGGACAGGGCGCGACGAGCGGTACTTC.